The 21 T cell receptor beta chains below all came from one sample that was sequenced in a study of yellow fever vaccine responses in identical twins. TCRdb processed the RT-PCR reads anew with MiXCR; each CDR3 protein has one entry. The data show nearly 11,000 distinct CDR3 sequences, over 75% seen once. The sequences come from T cells from blood (PBMCs), unsorted or a sorted subset (not recorded which), collected before or after yellow fever vaccination (not recorded which). The source of these receptors is a woman between 18 and 30 years old who received the yellow fever vaccine.

This clonotype was seen a few times. For the CDR3, the DNA is TGTGCCAGCAGCTACGGAACACGCGAAGCTTTCTTT. The encoded protein is CASSYGTREAFF. The chain employs TRBV7-9 and TRBJ1-1; D is unclear. This CDR3 is built from 12 residues. Trimming pared 4 bases from V and 8 bases from J, leaving 11 bases between. From germline, CDR1 is SEHNR and CDR2 FQNEAQ (reference sequence).

The sample holds a few counts of this clonotype. This chain connects TRBV7-9 to TRBJ2-2; D not certain. This CDR3 has 13 amino acids. The ends were cut back, 3 bases at V and 4 bases at J, with 6 bases in the middle. Looked up from germline, CDR1 is SEHNR and CDR2 is FQNEAQ (reference sequence). The DNA for the CDR3 is TGTGCCAGCAGCTTTCCCATCACCGGGGAGCTGTTTTTT. This gives the protein CASSFPITGELFF.

This chain uses TRBV19 with TRBJ1-1; D uncertain. V was pared by 3 bases and J by 0 bases, with 5 bases between. The CDR3 contains 13 residues. Germline V lookup: CDR1 LNHDA, CDR2 SQIVND (reference sequence). Written as DNA, the CDR3 is TGTGCCAGTAGTATGAGTGTGAACACTGAAGCTTTCTTT. This encodes CASSMSVNTEAFF.

This chain uses TRBV2 with TRBJ2-7; no definite D call. The CDR3 runs 12 residues. The ends were cut back, 0 bases at V and 5 bases at J, with 5 bases in the middle. CDR1 is SNHLY, CDR2 FYNNEI, per germline. The CDR3 nucleotides are TGTGCCAGCAGTGAAGCGACCCACGAGCAGTACGTC. Translation: CASSEATHEQYV.

The chain has TRBV14 and TRBJ2-7; D is perhaps TRBD1 or TRBD2 (5 bases each). Germline CDR1 is SGHDN and CDR2 is FVKESK. The V end lost 0 bases, the J end lost 2 bases, and 11 bases lay between the germline ends. This CDR3 has 15 residues. In nucleotides, the CDR3 is TGTGCCAGCAGCCAAGATAACAGGACTCCCTACGAGCAGTACGTC. Protein: CASSQDNRTPYEQYV.

A single count supports this clonotype. The chain links TRBV9 to TRBJ1-1; possible D gene TRBD1, 6 bases. Trimming shortened V by 0 bases and J by 3 bases, and 12 bases separated the two germline ends. The CDR3 is made up of 15 amino acids. From germline, CDR1 is SGDLS and CDR2 YYNGEE. CDR3 DNA: TGTGCCAGCAGCGTAGTTCCGGGGGCGGACACTGAAGCTTTCTTT. Translating it yields CASSVVPGADTEAFF.

The chain employs TRBV6-1 and TRBJ1-2; possible D gene TRBD1, 5 bases. V lost 4 bases, J lost 5 bases, and 8 bases lay in between. The CDR3 has 12 amino acids. From germline, CDR1 is MNHNS and CDR2 SASEGT. CDR3 DNA: TGTGCCAGCAGTGGGGGCGCATATGGCTACACCTTC. It encodes CASSGGAYGYTF.

The chain recombines TRBV10-3 with TRBJ2-3; D gene uncertain. The CDR3 sequence is 12 residues long. The germline V gene encodes CDR1 ENHRY and CDR2 SYGVKD. Trimming stripped 3 bases from V and 6 bases from J, with 7 bases between. The CDR3 loop is CAISDSIDTQYF. CDR3 in DNA: TGTGCCATCAGTGATTCAATTGATACGCAGTATTTT.

The J gene is TRBJ2-1, the V gene TRBV11-1, with D possibly matching TRBD1 (6 bases). The CDR3 length is 14 residues. CDR1 SGHAT and CDR2 FQDESV come from the germline V gene (reference sequence). Trimming left V 5 bases short and J 8 bases short, with 16 bases between. The CDR3 DNA reads TGTGCCAGCAGCATCGAGGGGGATGGCGATGAGCAGTTCTTC. It is translated as CASSIEGDGDEQFF.

The V and J genes are TRBV11-1 and TRBJ2-5; D possibly matches TRBD1 or TRBD2 (5 bases each). Germline V lookup: CDR1 SGHAT, CDR2 FQDESV (reference sequence). V was shortened by 4 bases and J by 4 bases, with 13 bases between the two germline ends. CDR3 length equals 14 residues. The CDR3 coding sequence is TGTGCCAGCAGCTCGGGACCTACCTCAGAGACCCAGTACTTC. Protein sequence: CASSSGPTSETQYF.

The chain employs TRBV9 and TRBJ2-7; D is possibly TRBD1 or TRBD2 (5 bases each). The germline V gene has CDR1 SGDLS and CDR2 YYNGEE. V was shortened by 3 bases and J by 6 bases, with 13 bases between the two germline ends. This CDR3 is built from 13 residues. CDR3 nucleotides: TGTGCCAGCAGCGAGGGACCCGCGGGCGAGCAGTACGTC. Translation: CASSEGPAGEQYV.

This chain links TRBV10-3 with TRBJ2-3; D gene uncertain. Germline V CDR1 and CDR2: ENHRY, SYGVKD. V dropped 0 bases and J dropped 6 bases, with 7 bases sitting between them. There are 13 residues in the CDR3. The CDR3 reads CAISESSPDTQYF. In DNA, the CDR3 is TGTGCCATCAGTGAGTCTAGTCCTGATACGCAGTATTTT.

CDR3 DNA sequence: TGCGCCAGCAGCCAAGATGAACTAGCGGGGTACAATGAGCAGTTCTTC. Its translation is CASSQDELAGYNEQFF. This chain joins TRBV4-1 and TRBJ2-1, with 10 bases aligning to TRBD2. Germline V gene sequence: CDR1 MGHRA, CDR2 YSYEKL. V was pared by 0 bases and J by 4 bases, with 3 bases of the junction left unmatched. CDR3 length: 16 amino acids.

The genes are TRBV5-1 and TRBJ2-2, with 9 bases lining up with TRBD1. The V segment lost 4 bases and the J segment 1 base; nucleotides outside the gene matches: 8. This CDR3 region has 17 residues. Germline V lookup: CDR1 SGHRS, CDR2 YFSETQ. Here the CDR3 reads CASSLLKTGGNTGELFF. The CDR3 DNA reads TGCGCCAGCAGCCTACTAAAGACAGGGGGGAACACCGGGGAGCTGTTTTTT. The whole variable domain, remainder taken from reference TRBV5-1 and TRBJ2-2, is KAGVTQTPRYLIKTRGQQVTLSCSPISGHRSVSWYQQTPGQGLQFLFEYFSETQRNKGNFPGRFSGRQFSNSRSEMNVSTLELGDSALYLCASSLLKTGGNTGELFFGEGSRLTVL.

V is TRBV2 and J is TRBJ2-7, with TRBD1 matching 7 bases. The germline CDR1 and CDR2 sequences are SNHLY and FYNNEI. Unmatched junction bases numbered 6, after V lost 3 bases and J lost 1 base. The CDR3 totals 15 residues. The CDR3 loop reads CASSDSPGQSYEQYF. The CDR3, as DNA: TGTGCCAGCAGTGATTCCCCGGGACAGTCCTACGAGCAGTACTTC.

This chain uses TRBV6-4 with TRBJ2-3; the D gene is possibly TRBD2 (5 bases). The ends were cut back, 2 bases at V and 6 bases at J, with 9 bases in the middle. The CDR3 runs 13 residues. From germline, CDR1 is MRHNA and CDR2 SNTAGT. The CDR3 DNA follows: TGTGCCAGCAGTGACGGACTGGCGGATACGCAGTATTTT. Encoded protein: CASSDGLADTQYF.

The chain couples TRBV2 to TRBJ2-7; 11 positions match TRBD2. After removal of 4 bases from V and 4 bases from J, the junction contained 3 bases not matched to a gene. Germline V gene data show CDR1 as SNHLY and CDR2 as FYNNEI. This CDR3 has 14 amino acids. The CDR3 nucleotides read TGTGCCAGCAGTGGACTAGCGGGATCATACGAGCAGTACGTC. Translating gives CASSGLAGSYEQYV.

V and J are TRBV2 and TRBJ1-5, with D possibly matching TRBD1 (6 bases). Looked up from germline, CDR1 is SNHLY and CDR2 is FYNNEI. V was shortened by 3 bases and J by 3 bases, with 9 bases between the two germline ends. The CDR3 is made up of 14 amino acids. The CDR3 protein is CASSDGTLNQPQHF. CDR3 sequence (DNA): TGTGCCAGCAGTGACGGGACACTCAATCAGCCCCAGCATTTT.

The V and J genes are TRBV11-1 and TRBJ1-4; D not resolved. The CDR3 length is 12 residues. Trimming removed 5 bases from V and 12 bases from J, with 13 bases in between. CDR1 is SGHAT, CDR2 FQDESV, per germline (reference sequence). The DNA of the CDR3 is TGTGCCAGCAGCCGCACTCCCAGCGAACTGTTTTTT. It specifies CASSRTPSELFF.

The chain employs TRBV2 and TRBJ2-7; weak D call: TRBD2 (5 bases). The CDR3 has 12 amino acids. Looked up from germline, CDR1 is SNHLY and CDR2 is FYNNEI. The V and J ends lost 7 bases and 1 base respectively, with 8 bases between them. The CDR3 DNA reads TGTGCCAGCAAGGACTCGTCCTACGAGCAGTACGTC. Amino acids: CASKDSSYEQYV.

The rearrangement joins TRBV11-1 to TRBJ2-2; D might be TRBD1 (5 bases). CDR1 SGHAT and CDR2 FQDESV come from the germline V gene (reference sequence). Trimming left V 3 bases short and J 7 bases short, with 21 bases between. The CDR3 totals 17 residues. In DNA form, the CDR3 reads TGTGCCAGCAGCTTGAGGTCGCCTGACAGAAGTATCGGGGAGCTGTTTTTT. Its protein is CASSLRSPDRSIGELFF.